The text below deals with one T cell receptor (beta chain). Its antigen is as yet unknown. Sequencing of TCR beta was carried out in blood CD8+ and CD4+ T cells. CD8+ and CD4+ T cells were negatively isolated; TEMRA cells were FACS-enriched. Random hexamers were used to reverse transcribe 0.5 to 1 ug of RNA. TCRdb reprocessed the immunoSEQ multiplex PCR reads via MiXCR and lists one record per CDR3 protein. The table lists 100,000 to 110,000 distinct CDR3 sequences, approximately 95% of them singletons. The source of the sample is a study of CD8 T cells in Susac syndrome. V lost 2 bases and J 7 bases, leaving 15 bases between the germline ends. CDR1 and CDR2 (germline): MNHEY, SVGEGT. This CDR3 has 15 residues. Study-wide points: The number of Susac-specific public clones found was more than 15 in total CD8+ repertoires and about five in CD8+ TEMRA repertoires.

The TCR sequence derives from a human donor with Susac syndrome. The material sequenced was CD8+ T cells from PBMCs. The chain combines TRBV6-2 or TRBV6-3 with TRBJ2-1; a weak D match, TRBD2 (5 bases). CDR3 region: CASSYVLTGSNEQFF. CDR3 DNA: TGTGCCAGCAGTTACGTCTTAACGGGAAGTAATGAGCAGTTCTTC.